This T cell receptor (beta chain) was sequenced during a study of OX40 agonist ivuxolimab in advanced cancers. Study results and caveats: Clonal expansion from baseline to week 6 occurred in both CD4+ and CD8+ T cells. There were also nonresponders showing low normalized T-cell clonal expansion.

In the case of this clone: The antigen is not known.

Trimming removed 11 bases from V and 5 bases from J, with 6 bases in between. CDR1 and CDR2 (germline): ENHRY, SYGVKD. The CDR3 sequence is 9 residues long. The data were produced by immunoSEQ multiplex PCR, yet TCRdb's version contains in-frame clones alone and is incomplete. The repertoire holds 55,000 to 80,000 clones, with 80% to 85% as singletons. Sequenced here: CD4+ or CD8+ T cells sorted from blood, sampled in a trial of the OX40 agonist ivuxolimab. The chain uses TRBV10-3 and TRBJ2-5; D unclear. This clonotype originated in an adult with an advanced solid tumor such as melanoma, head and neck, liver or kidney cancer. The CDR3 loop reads CAVGETQYF. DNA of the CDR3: TGTGCCGTCGGTGAGACCCAGTACTTC.